This T cell receptor beta chain emerged from a study of blood T cells in healthy people across ages. Study results and caveats: As age increased, TCR beta diversity per million T cells fell in a roughly linear fashion.

Concerning this clonotype itself: Its cognate antigen is unknown.

It was with a sample-barcoded 5' primer and a J-beta primer mix that a second PCR of roughly 7 to 12 cycles was run. TCRdb independently ran MiXCR on the 5' RACE reads; one entry per CDR3 protein. There are around 620,000 distinct CDR3 sequences in the sample; about 25% occur only once, and about 18% lies in the top ten. The germline V gene has CDR1 SGHTA and CDR2 FQGNSA. V was clipped by 2 bases and J by 2 bases, with 6 bases between them. The CDR3 sequence is 13 residues long. V gene TRBV7-2 combines with J gene TRBJ2-5; D remains ambiguous. The origin of this receptor is an older woman in good health. Sequencing input: blood. The CDR3 loop reads CASSLWFQETQYF. The CDR3 DNA is TGTGCCAGCAGCTTATGGTTTCAAGAGACCCAGTACTTC.